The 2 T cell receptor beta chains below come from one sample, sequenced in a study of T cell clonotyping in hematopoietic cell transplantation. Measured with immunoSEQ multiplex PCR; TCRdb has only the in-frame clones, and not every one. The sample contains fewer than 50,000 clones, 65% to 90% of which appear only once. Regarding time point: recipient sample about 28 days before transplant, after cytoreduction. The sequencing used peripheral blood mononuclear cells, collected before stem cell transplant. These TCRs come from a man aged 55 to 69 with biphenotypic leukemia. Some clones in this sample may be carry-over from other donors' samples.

The CDR3, as DNA: TGCGCCAGCAGCTTGTTGGCGGGAGGGGGCACCGGGGAGCTGTTTTTT. This sequence encodes CASSLLAGGGTGELFF. The rearrangement links TRBV5-1 to TRBJ2-2; 9 nucleotides line up with TRBD2. The V gene's germline CDR1 is SGHRS and CDR2 YFSETQ. The V gene end was trimmed by 1 base and the J gene end by 4 bases; junction bases not matched to a gene: 5. CDR3 length: 16 amino acids. Using reference TRBV5-1 and TRBJ2-2 for the parts outside the CDR3, the full variable domain is KAGVTQTPRYLIKTRGQQVTLSCSPISGHRSVSWYQQTPGQGLQFLFEYFSETQRNKGNFPGRFSGRQFSNSRSEMNVSTLELGDSALYLCASSLLAGGGTGELFFGEGSRLTVL.

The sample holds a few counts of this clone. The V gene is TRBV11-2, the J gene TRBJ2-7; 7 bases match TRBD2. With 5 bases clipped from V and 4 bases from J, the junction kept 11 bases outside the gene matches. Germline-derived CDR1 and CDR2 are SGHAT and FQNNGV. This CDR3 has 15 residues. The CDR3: CASSQASGIGYEQYF. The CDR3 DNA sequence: TGTGCCAGCAGCCAAGCAAGCGGGATCGGTTACGAGCAGTACTTC.